Following are 11 T cell receptor beta chains from one sample sequenced in a study of shared clonotypes between healthy human individuals. Clones were sequenced by immunoSEQ multiplex PCR, and TCRdb holds only the in-frame ones, with some missing. The sample records 1.6 million or so clones, roughly 95% being singletons. The sample comprised naive CD4+ T cells sorted from blood. Stated subset: CD45RA+ positively selected. The receptors were gathered from a man aged 30 to 39 in good health.

This chain uses TRBV2 with TRBJ1-1; D not certain. Trimming took off 8 bases at V and 0 bases at J, with 10 bases between the two ends. Germline loops: CDR1 SNHLY, CDR2 FYNNEI. CDR3 length: 13 amino acids. CDR3 in amino acids: CASGWVLNTEAFF. The DNA of the CDR3 is TGTGCCAGCGGGTGGGTTTTGAACACTGAAGCTTTCTTT.

J is TRBJ1-4 and V is TRBV7-9; no firm D call. This CDR3 contains 12 residues. CDR1 SEHNR and CDR2 FQNEAQ come from the germline V gene (reference sequence). V dropped 5 bases and J dropped 0 bases, with 1 base sitting between them. Written as DNA, the CDR3 is TGTGCCAGCAGCCCAACTAATGAAAAACTGTTTTTT. It specifies CASSPTNEKLFF. Combining the CDR3 with reference TRBV7-9 and TRBJ1-4 gives the whole variable domain DTGVSQNPRHKITKRGQNVTFRCDPISEHNRLYWYRQTLGQGPEFLTYFQNEAQLEKSRLLSDRFSAERPKGSFSTLEIQRTEQGDSAMYLCASSPTNEKLFFGSGTQLSVL.

J is TRBJ2-3 and V is TRBV5-1; 8 bases map to TRBD1. V shed 2 bases, J shed 2 bases, and the junction held 4 bases outside the gene matches. Per germline, CDR1 SGHRS and CDR2 YFSETQ. This CDR3 has 15 amino acids. CDR3 region: CASSFARGLTDTQYF. In DNA, the CDR3 is TGCGCCAGCAGCTTCGCCAGGGGGCTCACAGATACGCAGTATTTT.

This chain links TRBV28 with TRBJ2-7, with a possible D match to TRBD1 (5 bases). This CDR3 region has 15 residues. Germline CDR1 is MDHEN and CDR2 is SYDVKM. V was cut by 6 bases and J by 5 bases, with 20 bases left in between. The CDR3 loop is CASRIGWSRANEQYF. DNA for the CDR3: TGTGCCAGCAGAATTGGATGGAGCAGGGCGAACGAGCAGTACTTC.

The chain employs TRBV18 and TRBJ2-1, with 8 bases fitting TRBD2. The germline gives CDR1 KGHSH, CDR2 LQKENI. V trimming: 3 bases; J trimming: 2 bases; junction bases outside the gene matches: 15. The CDR3 sequence is 19 residues long. The CDR3 spells CASSPPGRVTLAAYNEQFF. The CDR3 DNA is TGTGCCAGCTCACCCCCGGGACGGGTAACACTAGCGGCCTACAATGAGCAGTTCTTC.

J is TRBJ2-2 and V is TRBV4-2; either TRBD1 or TRBD2 may fit D (5 bases each). Germline assignment: CDR1 LGHNA and CDR2 YNFKEQ. This CDR3 comprises 17 residues. V lost 3 bases and J 6 bases, leaving 20 bases between the germline ends. The CDR3: CASSQPYPGPRAGELFF. CDR3 coding DNA: TGTGCCAGCAGCCAGCCCTATCCGGGACCTCGCGCCGGGGAGCTGTTTTTT.

This clone appeared a single time. This rearrangement joins TRBV9 to TRBJ2-1; 8 bases map to TRBD1. This CDR3 region has 17 residues. The germline V gene encodes CDR1 SGDLS and CDR2 YYNGEE. With V trimmed by 2 bases and J by 3 bases, 10 bases remained unmatched. CDR3 in amino acids: CASSVVKTGALYNEQFF. CDR3 sequence (DNA): TGTGCCAGCAGCGTCGTTAAGACAGGGGCCCTCTACAATGAGCAGTTCTTC.

The V gene is TRBV7-2, the J gene TRBJ2-1; 7 bases align to TRBD1. Germline CDR1 and CDR2: SGHTA and FQGNSA. V dropped 3 bases and J dropped 5; count of bases not matched to a gene: 4. This CDR3 is built from 14 residues. CDR3 region: CASSFGTANNEQFF. Here the CDR3 DNA reads TGTGCCAGCAGCTTTGGGACAGCTAACAATGAGCAGTTCTTC.

V is TRBV28 and J is TRBJ2-7, with a tentative D call TRBD1 (6 bases). This CDR3 comprises 14 residues. Looked up from germline, CDR1 is MDHEN and CDR2 is SYDVKM. Trimming took off 6 bases at V and 2 bases at J, with 14 bases between the two ends. CDR3: CASSEQGRAYEQYF. The CDR3 region has the DNA TGTGCCAGCAGCGAACAGGGTCGAGCCTACGAGCAGTACTTC.

The chain employs TRBV6-5 and TRBJ2-3, with D perhaps TRBD1 (6 bases). Trimming shortened V by 5 bases and J by 3 bases, and 12 bases separated the two germline ends. The CDR3 is made up of 14 amino acids. Germline V lookup: CDR1 MNHEY, CDR2 SVGAGI. CDR3 sequence reads: CASSHNTGTDTQYF. The CDR3 DNA reads as TGTGCCAGCAGTCATAACACAGGGACAGATACGCAGTATTTT.

V is TRBV27 and J is TRBJ2-3; TRBD2 aligns across 14 bases. The CDR3 runs to 17 residues. V dropped 9 bases and J dropped 3; count of bases not matched to a gene: 11. Germline-derived CDR1 and CDR2 are MNHEY and SMNVEV (reference sequence). The CDR3 sequence is CASSLETSGRATDTQYF. For the CDR3, the DNA is TGTGCCAGTTCTTTGGAGACTAGCGGGAGGGCAACAGATACGCAGTATTTT.